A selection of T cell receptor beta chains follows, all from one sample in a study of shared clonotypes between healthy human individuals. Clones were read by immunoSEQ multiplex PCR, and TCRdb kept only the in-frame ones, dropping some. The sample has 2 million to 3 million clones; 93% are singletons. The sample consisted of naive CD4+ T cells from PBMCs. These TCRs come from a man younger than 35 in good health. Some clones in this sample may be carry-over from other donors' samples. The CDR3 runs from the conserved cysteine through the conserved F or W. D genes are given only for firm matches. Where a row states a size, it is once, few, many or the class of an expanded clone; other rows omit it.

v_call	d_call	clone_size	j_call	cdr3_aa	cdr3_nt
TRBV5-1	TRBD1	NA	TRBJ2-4	CASSSSDRGINIQYF	TGCGCCAGCAGCTCCTCTGACAGGGGTATAAACATTCAGTACTTC
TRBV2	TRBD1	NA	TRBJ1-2	CASSRETGVNYGYTF	TGTGCCAGCAGCCGAGAGACAGGGGTTAACTATGGCTACACCTTC
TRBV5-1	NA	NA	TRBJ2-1	CASNLQGSYNEQFF	TGCGCCAGCAACCTACAAGGCTCCTACAATGAGCAGTTCTTC
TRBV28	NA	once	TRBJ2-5	CASRKGGIETQYF	TGTGCCAGCAGGAAGGGGGGGATTGAGACCCAGTACTTC
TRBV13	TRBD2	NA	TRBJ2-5	CASALGLAGGETQYF	TGTGCCAGCGCCCTGGGACTAGCGGGTGGAGAGACCCAGTACTTC
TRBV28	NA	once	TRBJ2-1	CASSLWAGLSSYNEQFF	TGTGCCAGCAGTTTATGGGCAGGGCTTAGCTCCTACAATGAGCAGTTCTTC
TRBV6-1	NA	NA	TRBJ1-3	CASSEALGNTIYF	TGTGCCAGCAGTGAAGCGCTTGGAAACACCATATATTTT
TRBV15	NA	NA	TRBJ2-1	CATSRRGRRLYSYNEQFF	TGTGCCACCAGCAGGCGTGGACGGAGACTCTATTCCTACAATGAGCAGTTCTTC
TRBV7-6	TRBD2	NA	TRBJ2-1	CASSWETSGSRYEQFF	TGTGCCAGCAGCTGGGAGACTAGCGGGAGCCGGTATGAGCAGTTCTTC
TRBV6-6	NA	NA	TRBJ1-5	CASSARTNQPQHF	TGTGCCAGCAGTGCCCGGACTAATCAGCCCCAGCATTTT
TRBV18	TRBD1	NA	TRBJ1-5	CASSPTGDSNQPQHF	TGTGCCAGCTCACCAACAGGGGATAGCAATCAGCCCCAGCATTTT
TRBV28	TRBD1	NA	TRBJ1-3	CASSSRDRVKSSGNTIYF	TGTGCCAGCAGTTCCAGGGACAGGGTGAAGAGCTCTGGAAACACCATATATTTT
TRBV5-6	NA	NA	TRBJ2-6	CASSLGLGAGGANVLTF	TGTGCCAGCAGCTTAGGTCTGGGGGCAGGTGGGGCCAACGTCCTGACTTTC
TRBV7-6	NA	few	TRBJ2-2	CASSFSGTGELFF	TGTGCCAGCAGCTTCTCAGGGACCGGGGAGCTGTTTTTT
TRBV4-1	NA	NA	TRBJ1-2	CASSQEPGLDYGYTF	TGCGCCAGCAGCCAAGAACCAGGCTTAGACTATGGCTACACCTTC
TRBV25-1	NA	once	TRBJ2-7	CASKGSFYEQYF	TGTGCCAGCAAGGGGAGCTTTTACGAGCAGTACTTC
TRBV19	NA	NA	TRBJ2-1	CASSTTGPYNEQFF	TGTGCCAGTAGTACAACCGGCCCCTACAATGAGCAGTTCTTC
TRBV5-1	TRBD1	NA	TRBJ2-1	CASSQDRVNEQFF	TGCGCCAGCAGCCAAGACAGGGTGAATGAGCAGTTCTTC
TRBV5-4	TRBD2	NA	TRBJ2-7	CASSFGRAGDSYEQYF	TGTGCCAGCAGCTTTGGGCGAGCGGGAGACTCCTACGAGCAGTACTTC
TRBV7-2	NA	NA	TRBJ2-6	CASSPPRGSGANVLTF	TGTGCCAGCAGCCCCCCTCGCGGGTCTGGGGCCAACGTCCTGACTTTC
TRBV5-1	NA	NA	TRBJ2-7	CASSIDRSYEQYF	TGCGCCAGCAGCATCGACAGGAGCTACGAGCAGTACTTC
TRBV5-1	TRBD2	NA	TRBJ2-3	CASSLAQRDTDTQYF	TGCGCCAGCAGCTTGGCTCAGCGGGACACAGATACGCAGTATTTT
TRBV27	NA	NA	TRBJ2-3	CASSFWGRNTQYF	TGTGCCAGCAGTTTCTGGGGACGAAATACGCAGTATTTT
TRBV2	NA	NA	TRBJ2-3	CASRDARGSTDTQYF	TGTGCCAGCAGGGACGCAAGGGGGTCCACAGATACGCAGTATTTT
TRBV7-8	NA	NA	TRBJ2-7	CASSPDWAYEQYF	TGTGCCAGCAGTCCTGACTGGGCCTACGAGCAGTACTTC
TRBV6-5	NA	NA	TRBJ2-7	CASSNTGISYEQYF	TGTGCCAGCAGCAACACAGGGATCTCCTACGAGCAGTACTTC
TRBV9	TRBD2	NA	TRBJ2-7	CASSVRAGGSEQYF	TGTGCCAGCAGCGTACGGGCGGGGGGAAGCGAGCAGTACTTC
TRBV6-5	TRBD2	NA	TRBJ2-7	CASHKAGAYEQYF	TGTGCCAGCCACAAAGCGGGAGCCTACGAGCAGTACTTC
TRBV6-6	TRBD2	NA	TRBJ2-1	CASSSPTSGSNEQFF	TGTGCCAGCAGTTCCCCGACTAGCGGGAGTAATGAGCAGTTCTTC
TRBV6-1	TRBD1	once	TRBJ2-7	CASTYPGQTYEQYF	TGTGCCAGCACTTACCCGGGACAGACCTACGAGCAGTACTTC
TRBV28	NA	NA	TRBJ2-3	CASSLSKYDTQYF	TGTGCCAGCAGTTTATCCAAGTACGATACGCAGTATTTT
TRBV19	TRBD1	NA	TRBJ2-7	CASMSGTGYEQYF	TGTGCCAGTATGTCCGGGACAGGGTACGAGCAGTACTTC